This entry features one TCR beta chain sequence. The data stem from a study of blood T cell repertoires in COVID-19. Background on the study: Donors in the United States, Italy and Spain gave samples during acute or convalescent COVID-19. T cells, B-cell-depleted T cells, or PBMCs provided the cDNA or gDNA that served as material.

J lost 2 bases, V lost 2 bases, and 4 bases had no gene match. Looked up from germline, CDR1 is LGHNA and CDR2 is YNFKEQ. The CDR3 runs 16 residues. As originally analysed: Nucleated cell number was recorded as an estimate derived from reference gene primer amplification. Some clones are missing from TCRdb's copy, which holds only in-frame ones; the method was immunoSEQ multiplex PCR. D and trimming come from the DNA, and the V and J calls and clone size come from that table. The sample lists some 190,000 clones, around 83% occurring once. Assignment of participants to cohorts was predicated upon participant-reported clinical history.

The V gene is TRBV4-2, the J gene TRBJ2-3, with 10 positions matching TRBD2. The sample comprised PBMCs or T cells enriched from blood (not recorded which). The sequence was obtained from a woman in her 40s in a cohort exposed to, infected with or recovered from COVID-19 (not recorded which). The CDR3 sequence: CASSQFSGGTTDTQYF. As DNA, the CDR3 is TGTGCCAGCAGCCAATTTAGCGGGGGGACCACAGATACGCAGTATTTT.